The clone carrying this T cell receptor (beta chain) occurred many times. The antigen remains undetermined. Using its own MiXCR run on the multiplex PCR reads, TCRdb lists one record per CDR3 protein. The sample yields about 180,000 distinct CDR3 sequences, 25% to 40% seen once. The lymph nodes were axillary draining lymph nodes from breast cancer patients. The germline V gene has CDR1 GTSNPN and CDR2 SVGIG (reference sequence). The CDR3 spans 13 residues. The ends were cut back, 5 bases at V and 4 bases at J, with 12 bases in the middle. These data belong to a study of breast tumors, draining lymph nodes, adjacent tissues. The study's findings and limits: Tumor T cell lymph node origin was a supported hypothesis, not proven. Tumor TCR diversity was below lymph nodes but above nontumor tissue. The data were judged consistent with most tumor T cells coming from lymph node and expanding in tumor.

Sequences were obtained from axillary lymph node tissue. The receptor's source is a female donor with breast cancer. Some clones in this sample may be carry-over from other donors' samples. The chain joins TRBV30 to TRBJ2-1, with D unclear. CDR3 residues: CAWAHPPYNEQFF. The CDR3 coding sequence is TGTGCCTGGGCCCACCCTCCGTACAATGAGCAGTTCTTC.